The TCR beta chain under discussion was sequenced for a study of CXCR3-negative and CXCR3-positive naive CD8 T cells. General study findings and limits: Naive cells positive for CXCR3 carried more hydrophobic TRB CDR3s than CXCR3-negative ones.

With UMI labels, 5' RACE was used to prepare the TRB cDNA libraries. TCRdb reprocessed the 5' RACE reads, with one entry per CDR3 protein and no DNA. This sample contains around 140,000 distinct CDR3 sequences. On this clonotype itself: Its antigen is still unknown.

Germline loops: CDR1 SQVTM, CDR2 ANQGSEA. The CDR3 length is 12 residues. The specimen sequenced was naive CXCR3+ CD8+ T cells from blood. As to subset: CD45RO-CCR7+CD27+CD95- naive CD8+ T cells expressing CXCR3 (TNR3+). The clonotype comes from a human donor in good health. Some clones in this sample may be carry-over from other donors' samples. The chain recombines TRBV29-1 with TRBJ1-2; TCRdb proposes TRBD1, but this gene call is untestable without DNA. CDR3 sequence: CSVGTGAEGYTF. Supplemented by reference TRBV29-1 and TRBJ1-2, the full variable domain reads SAVISQKPSRDICQRGTSLTIQCQVDSQVTMMFWYRQQPGQSLTLIATANQGSEATYESGFVIDKFPISRPNLTFSTLTVSNMSPEDSSIYLCSVGTGAEGYTFGSGTRLTVV.